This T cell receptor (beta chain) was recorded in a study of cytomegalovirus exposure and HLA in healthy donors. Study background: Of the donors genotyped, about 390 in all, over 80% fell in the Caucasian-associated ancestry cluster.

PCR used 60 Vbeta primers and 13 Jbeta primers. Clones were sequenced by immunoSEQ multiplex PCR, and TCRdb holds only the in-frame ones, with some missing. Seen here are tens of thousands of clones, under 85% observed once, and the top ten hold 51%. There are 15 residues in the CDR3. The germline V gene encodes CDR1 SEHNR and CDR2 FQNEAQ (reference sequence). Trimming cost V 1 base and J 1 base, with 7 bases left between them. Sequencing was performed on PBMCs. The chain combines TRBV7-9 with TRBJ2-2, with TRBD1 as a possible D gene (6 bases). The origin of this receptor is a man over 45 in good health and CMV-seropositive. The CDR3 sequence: CASSLETGNTGELFF. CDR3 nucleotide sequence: TGTGCCAGCAGCTTAGAGACAGGGAACACCGGGGAGCTGTTTTTT.